Listed below are T cell receptor beta chains from one sample, sequenced in a study of blood T cell repertoires in COVID-19. Using immunoSEQ multiplex PCR, the repertoire was profiled, and TCRdb retains in-frame clones only, with some absent. The sample has around 300,000 clones; approximately 90% are singletons. The specimen sequenced was peripheral blood. Receptor source: a man aged 18 to 30 with active or convalescent COVID-19. The CDR3 runs from the conserved cysteine through the conserved F or W.

cdr3_aa	j_call	v_call
CASSSRTGSGYTF	TRBJ1-2	TRBV5-6
CASRGGGSDTQYF	TRBJ2-3	TRBV7-2
CASSELAGGRDEQFF	TRBJ2-1	TRBV6-1
CASAREETQYF	TRBJ2-5	TRBV5-1
CASSDVAKRGRGKTEAFF	TRBJ1-1	TRBV11-2
CASSVGGYGYTF	TRBJ1-2	TRBV25-1
CSASGEGYGYTF	TRBJ1-2	TRBV20-1
CASSQSDSSYEQYF	TRBJ2-7	TRBV4-2
CASSYPDREGHAYSGANVLTF	TRBJ2-6	TRBV6-2/TRBV6-3
CASSMNRGYNSPLHF	TRBJ1-6	TRBV19
CASSPDGRGTNEKLFF	TRBJ1-4	TRBV5-1
CASSEGTEYEQYF	TRBJ2-7	TRBV5-4
CASSFQGRGETEAFF	TRBJ1-1	TRBV28
CASQGSGEGTGELFF	TRBJ2-2	TRBV24-1
CASSPRGLAGYGGEQYF	TRBJ2-7	TRBV28
CASSQETYYGYTF	TRBJ1-2	TRBV14
CARQHGGTSYNEQFF	TRBJ2-1	TRBV27
CASKTQGSGNTIYF	TRBJ1-3	TRBV6-5
CASSSYRWSGENTEAFF	TRBJ1-1	TRBV27
CASSRTAIDQPQHF	TRBJ1-5	TRBV6-5
CAISAMTGGNGYTF	TRBJ1-2	TRBV10-3
CSVTRTDSYEQYF	TRBJ2-7	TRBV29-1
CASSPRRDRISGANVLTF	TRBJ2-6	TRBV18
CASSSPTGLSTEAFF	TRBJ1-1	TRBV28
CASTPGTGGFQPQHF	TRBJ1-5	TRBV19
CASKRGGDTGELFF	TRBJ2-2	TRBV6-1
CASSPGGGRSEQFF	TRBJ2-1	TRBV7-3
CASSIWTRYGYTF	TRBJ1-2	TRBV6-2/TRBV6-3
CASPNSPGLEETQYF	TRBJ2-5	TRBV6-5
CASAMTGDPVNTIYF	TRBJ1-3	TRBV12-5
CASSAAGKTTGANVLTF	TRBJ2-6	TRBV19
CASSGLARSTDTQYF	TRBJ2-3	TRBV2
CSSGGGAEAFF	TRBJ1-1	TRBV29-1
CASRGTATNEKLFF	TRBJ1-4	TRBV19